This T cell receptor (beta chain) was obtained from a study of T cell responses to AZD1222 COVID-19 vaccine. Trimming removed 1 base at V and 4 bases at J, with 10 bases between. CDR3 length equals 14 residues. The germline V gene has CDR1 SGHDN and CDR2 FVKESK. Produced via immunoSEQ multiplex PCR; TCRdb's table is partial and in-frame only. The sample shows 180,000 or so clones, around 95% of them seen only once. The TCR originated in an adult in good health. Sequenced material: peripheral blood, taken on day 0 of AZD1222 vaccination. V usage is TRBV14 and J usage is TRBJ1-2, with D possibly TRBD1 on 5 matching bases. CDR3: CASSQVRQSYGYTF. The CDR3 DNA sequence: TGTGCCAGCAGCCAAGTTCGACAGAGCTATGGCTACACCTTC.